This entry lists 24 T cell receptor beta chains sequenced from one sample in a study of blood T cell repertoires in COVID-19. The protocol was immunoSEQ multiplex PCR, while the TCRdb copy is restricted to in-frame clones and leaves out a portion. The table includes fewer than 250,000 clones, around 86% detected once. The sample comprised peripheral blood. These receptors all come from a man aged 50 to 59 with acute or convalescent COVID-19.

The chain is built from TRBV5-4 and TRBJ2-7; D is perhaps TRBD2 (5 bases). The V end was cut by 0 bases, the J end by 2 bases, with 9 bases between. Germline V CDR1 and CDR2: SGHNT, YYREEE (reference sequence). CDR3 length: 14 residues. The CDR3 nucleotides are TGTGCCAGCAGCTTGGGCCAGCGGCCCTACGAGCAGTACTTC. The encoded protein is CASSLGQRPYEQYF.

This clone has more than one count but fewer than ten. The genes are TRBV5-1 and TRBJ1-2; D possibly corresponds to TRBD1 (5 bases). CDR3 length: 16 amino acids. Germline V gene lookup returns CDR1 SGHRS and CDR2 YFSETQ. Trimming stripped 0 bases from V and 8 bases from J, with 20 bases between. Here the CDR3 DNA reads TGCGCCAGCAGCTTGGCCGGGGCAGGGAGGACCGGGGGCTACACCTTC. It codes for CASSLAGAGRTGGYTF.

This clone was seen a single time. J is TRBJ2-5 and V is TRBV12-3 or TRBV12-4; a possible D gene is TRBD1 (6 bases). V was pared by 1 base and J by 4 bases, with 7 bases between. The CDR3 has 13 amino acids. CDR3 sequence (DNA): TGTGCCAGCAGTTTAGGCAGGGGAGAGACCCAGTACTTC. It codes for CASSLGRGETQYF.

The chain links TRBV7-2 to TRBJ2-1; 9 bases are a match to TRBD2. This CDR3 contains 17 residues. Germline CDR1 SGHTA, CDR2 FQGNSA. The ends lost 6 bases at V and 7 bases at J; junction bases unmatched: 16. The CDR3 DNA reads as TGTGCCAGCAGTCCCCCGGGGGTAGCGGGGGTAGGGAATGAGCAGTTCTTC. The encoded protein is CASSPPGVAGVGNEQFF.

V is TRBV3-1 (or the pseudogene TRBV3-2) and J is TRBJ1-6; a possible D gene is TRBD1 (5 bases). Deletions cut 3 bases from V and 12 bases from J, with 9 bases between. The germline V gene has CDR1 LGHDT and CDR2 YNNKEL (reference sequence). The CDR3 is 12 residues long. The CDR3 sequence: CASSHLQVPLHF. Written as DNA, the CDR3 is TGTGCCAGCAGCCATCTACAGGTACCCCTCCACTTT.

The chain couples TRBV12-3 or TRBV12-4 to TRBJ1-4; maybe TRBD1 (5 bases). Trimming took off 6 bases at V and 7 bases at J, with 9 bases between the two ends. The CDR3 totals 12 residues. The CDR3 DNA is TGTGCCAGCAGCCCTGACAGTGAAAAACTGTTTTTT. Its protein is CASSPDSEKLFF.

This clone showed up just once. This chain connects TRBV27 to TRBJ1-4; D may be TRBD1 (5 bases). The germline V gene has CDR1 MNHEY and CDR2 SMNVEV (reference sequence). The CDR3 runs to 15 residues. Trimming left V 5 bases short and J 2 bases short, with 12 bases between. Here the CDR3 reads CASSIRVPTNEKLFF. The CDR3 DNA sequence: TGTGCCAGCAGTATCAGGGTTCCGACTAATGAAAAACTGTTTTTT. Together with reference TRBV27 and TRBJ1-4, the CDR3 gives the full variable domain: EAQVTQNPRYLITVTGKKLTVTCSQNMNHEYMSWYRQDPGLGLRQIYYSMNVEVTDKGDVPEGYKVSRKEKRNFPLILESPSPNQTSLYFCASSIRVPTNEKLFFGSGTQLSVL.

The rearrangement links TRBV7-2 to TRBJ2-1; 9 bases line up with TRBD1. J was trimmed by 14 bases and V by 5 bases; bases with no gene match: 10. Per the germline V gene, CDR1 is SGHTA and CDR2 is FQGNSA. The CDR3 consists of 13 residues. CDR3 protein: CASSPRDRAVKFF. CDR3 bases: TGTGCCAGCAGCCCCCGGGACAGGGCAGTAAAGTTCTTC.

The rearrangement joins TRBV7-9 to TRBJ1-3, with D maybe TRBD1 (5 bases). Germline lookup yields CDR1 SEHNR and CDR2 FQNEAQ (reference sequence). The CDR3 covers 13 residues. V gave up 3 bases and J gave up 8 bases, with 11 bases separating them. In DNA, the CDR3 is TGTGCCAGCAGCTTCGAGGGGAGGGACACCATATATTTT. Protein product: CASSFEGRDTIYF.

The J gene is TRBJ1-6, the V gene TRBV5-1; TRBD1 might be the D (5 bases). CDR3 length: 13 amino acids. Per the germline V gene, CDR1 is SGHRS and CDR2 is YFSETQ. V was shortened by 6 bases and J by 7 bases, with 11 bases between the two germline ends. CDR3 amino acids: CASKVEGNSPLHF. CDR3 bases: TGCGCCAGCAAGGTGGAGGGGAATTCACCCCTCCACTTT.

J is TRBJ2-4 and V is TRBV10-1, with a tentative D call TRBD1 (7 bases). CDR1 WNHNN and CDR2 SYGVQD come from the germline V gene (reference sequence). Deletions cut 3 bases from V and 6 bases from J, with 9 bases between. This CDR3 has 13 amino acids. The CDR3 DNA reads TGCGCCAGCAGTGATCAGGGGGGAAACATTCAGTACTTC. This codes for CASSDQGGNIQYF.

The chain couples TRBV19 to TRBJ1-2, with D unresolved. The CDR3 is made up of 11 amino acids. CDR1 is LNHDA, CDR2 SQIVND, per germline (reference sequence). V lost 7 bases to trimming and J lost 5 bases, with 8 bases between them. CDR3 loop: CASNGGYGYTF. Written as DNA, the CDR3 is TGTGCCAGTAACGGCGGGTATGGCTACACCTTC.

The chain joins TRBV5-6 to TRBJ1-5, with a weak D call TRBD1 (5 bases). The germline V gene has CDR1 SGHDT and CDR2 YYEEEE. CDR3 length: 15 residues. Trimming cost V 0 bases and J 5 bases, with 12 bases left between them. The DNA of the CDR3 is TGTGCCAGCAGCTTGGTAGGGGCCGTAGATCAGCCCCAGCATTTT. Encoded protein: CASSLVGAVDQPQHF.

The chain joins TRBV30 to TRBJ2-7, with 7 bases matching TRBD2. Unmatched junction bases numbered 8, after V lost 3 bases and J lost 3 bases. The CDR3 is made up of 14 amino acids. Germline-derived CDR1 and CDR2 are GTSNPN and SVGIG (reference sequence). CDR3 in DNA: TGTGCCTGGAGGGCTCTGGGGGGGGGCTACGAGCAGTACTTC. This gives the protein CAWRALGGGYEQYF.

The V gene is TRBV27, the J gene TRBJ2-1, with 10 bases identical to TRBD2. The J segment lost 10 bases and the V segment lost 6 bases, leaving 12 bases of the junction unmatched. The CDR3 covers 15 residues. Germline V gene lookup returns CDR1 MNHEY and CDR2 SMNVEV (reference sequence). CDR3 in DNA: TGTGCCAGCAGCCCCAGCGGGGGGGCGAGTAGGGAGCAGTTCTTC. Residues: CASSPSGGASREQFF.

This rearrangement joins TRBV5-1 to TRBJ2-5; 10 bases fit TRBD1. The ends lost 0 bases at V and 3 bases at J; junction bases unmatched: 8. Germline lookup yields CDR1 SGHRS and CDR2 YFSETQ. The CDR3 runs 17 residues. The CDR3 reads CASSLGSGTGVEETQYF. In nucleotides, the CDR3 is TGCGCCAGCAGCTTGGGTTCCGGGACAGGGGTTGAAGAGACCCAGTACTTC.

The chain has TRBV27 and TRBJ2-3; TRBD2 aligns across 11 bases. V lost 6 bases, J lost 2 bases, and 4 bases stayed unmatched. Germline V gene sequence: CDR1 MNHEY, CDR2 SMNVEV (reference sequence). The CDR3 totals 15 residues. CDR3 in DNA: TGTGCCAGCAGCCGACTAGCGGGGAACACAGATACGCAGTATTTT. Amino acid sequence: CASSRLAGNTDTQYF.

The chain employs TRBV27 and TRBJ2-2; 7 bases are a match to TRBD1. CDR1 and CDR2 (germline): MNHEY, SMNVEV (reference sequence). Losses at the gene ends were 3 bases for V and 2 bases for J; bases not matched to a gene: 6. The CDR3 extends over 16 amino acids. CDR3 DNA sequence: TGTGCCAGCAGTTTGTCAAGAGGGGGCAACACCGGGGAGCTGTTTTTT. Its translation is CASSLSRGGNTGELFF.

The chain combines TRBV5-5 with TRBJ2-7; D not resolved. In germline, CDR1 is SGHKS, CDR2 YYEKEE (reference sequence). The CDR3 covers 14 residues. V was trimmed by 7 bases and J by 0 bases, leaving 14 bases between them. The CDR3 spells CASGPYPSSYEQYF. CDR3 DNA: TGTGCCAGCGGCCCTTATCCCAGCTCCTACGAGCAGTACTTC. Combining the CDR3 with reference TRBV5-5 and TRBJ2-7 gives the whole variable domain DAGVTQSPTHLIKTRGQQVTLRCSPISGHKSVSWYQQVLGQGPQFIFQYYEKEERGRGNFPDRFSARQFPNYSSELNVNALLLGDSALYLCASGPYPSSYEQYFGPGTRLTVT.

The chain combines TRBV7-9 with TRBJ1-5, with no clear D. This CDR3 comprises 14 residues. V lost 2 bases and J 4 bases, leaving 9 bases between the germline ends. Per germline, CDR1 SEHNR and CDR2 FQNEAQ (reference sequence). CDR3 region: CASSLIGRNQPQHF. The DNA for the CDR3 is TGTGCCAGCAGCTTAATAGGGAGAAATCAGCCCCAGCATTTT.

In its sample, this clone was seen a few times. The chain links TRBV3-1 (or the pseudogene TRBV3-2) to TRBJ1-6; maybe TRBD1 (6 bases). Trimming removed 5 bases from V and 4 bases from J, with 12 bases in between. Germline CDR1 LGHDT, CDR2 YNNKEL (reference sequence). The CDR3 contains 15 residues. The CDR3 region is CASSIGTQYNSPLHF. CDR3 sequence (DNA): TGTGCCAGCAGCATAGGGACACAGTATAATTCACCCCTCCACTTT.

This clone has just one count. The chain couples TRBV6-5 to TRBJ1-5; D remains ambiguous. V was trimmed by 7 bases and J by 4 bases, leaving 17 bases between them. This CDR3 spans 15 amino acids. The germline V gene encodes CDR1 MNHEY and CDR2 SVGAGI. In DNA, the CDR3 is TGTGCCAGCACGGGCGCGAGGGCATTAAATCAGCCCCAGCATTTT. Its translation: CASTGARALNQPQHF.

The count of this clone is one. CDR3 protein: CASSPGHSYEQYF. The DNA of the CDR3 is TGTGCCAGCAGCCCAGGACATTCTTACGAGCAGTACTTC. This chain joins TRBV9 and TRBJ2-7; the D gene is possibly TRBD1 (5 bases). V gave up 4 bases and J gave up 4 bases, with 12 bases separating them. Germline-derived CDR1 and CDR2 are SGDLS and YYNGEE. The CDR3 runs 13 residues.

The chain has TRBV5-1 and TRBJ1-1; D gene ambiguous. The CDR3 is 14 residues long. Between the trimmed V and J ends, which lost 5 bases and 0 bases, there was a span of 11 bases. From germline, CDR1 is SGHRS and CDR2 YFSETQ. The CDR3 nucleotides read TGCGCCAGCAGTCCTCGGGATTTGAACACTGAAGCTTTCTTT. Protein product: CASSPRDLNTEAFF. Full variable domain (rest looked up from reference TRBV5-1 and TRBJ1-1): KAGVTQTPRYLIKTRGQQVTLSCSPISGHRSVSWYQQTPGQGLQFLFEYFSETQRNKGNFPGRFSGRQFSNSRSEMNVSTLELGDSALYLCASSPRDLNTEAFFGQGTRLTVV.